The 7 T cell receptor beta chains in this list originate from one sample, sequenced in a study of cytomegalovirus exposure and HLA in healthy donors (dated by TCRdb to the late 2010s). The library was prepared using the immunoSEQ multiplex PCR assay. For the multiplex PCR, a mixture combining 60 forward primers for TCR Vbeta segments and 13 reverse primers for TCR Jbeta segments was used. As stored in TCRdb, this immuneACCESS dataset retains in-frame rearrangements with V and J assigned. A fraction of the clones does not appear; measured against another copy, unresolved V genes explain less than half of the discrepancy, and the remainder lacks a known reason. The sample has around 99,000 clones on record, around 77% of them singletons. Clones ranked in the top ten supply roughly 3.2% of the sample. The sample consisted of PBMCs. The receptors stem from a man between 40 and 49 years old in good health and CMV-seronegative.

The rearrangement joins TRBV30 to TRBJ2-4; 10 bases are shared with TRBD2. Looked up from germline, CDR1 is GTSNPN and CDR2 is SVGIG (reference sequence). J lost 7 bases, V lost 3 bases, and 3 bases had no gene match. This CDR3 is 13 amino acids long. This CDR3 is CAWRLAGPNIQYF. DNA of the CDR3: TGTGCCTGGAGACTAGCGGGACCTAACATTCAGTACTTC.

The chain joins TRBV6-5 to TRBJ2-3; no firm D call. Germline CDR1 is MNHEY and CDR2 is SVGAGI. The CDR3 consists of 16 residues. Trimming shortened V by 0 bases and J by 2 bases, and 12 bases separated the two germline ends. The DNA for the CDR3 is TGTGCCAGCAGTTACTCGTTCTCCAGACTCACAGATACGCAGTATTTT. Translation: CASSYSFSRLTDTQYF.

The chain joins TRBV30 to TRBJ1-1; 10 positions agree with TRBD1. The CDR3 totals 17 residues. Germline V gives CDR1 GTSNPN, CDR2 SVGIG (reference sequence). V gave up 6 bases and J gave up 4 bases; unmatched junction bases: 17. The CDR3 sequence: CACHKAGTGVIGTEAFF. The DNA for the CDR3 is TGTGCCTGCCATAAAGCTGGGACAGGGGTGATAGGCACTGAAGCTTTCTTT.

V gene TRBV5-1 combines with J gene TRBJ2-1; no firm D call. CDR3 length equals 14 residues. CDR1 is SGHRS, CDR2 YFSETQ, per germline. Trimming took off 4 bases at V and 1 base at J, with 9 bases between the two ends. The CDR3 nucleotides read TGCGCCAGCAGCCGGCAGGAATCCTACAATGAGCAGTTCTTC. It translates to CASSRQESYNEQFF.

The chain is built from TRBV2 and TRBJ1-6; TRBD1 might be the D (6 bases). V was cut by 1 base and J by 4 bases, with 11 bases left in between. In germline, CDR1 is SNHLY, CDR2 FYNNEI. The CDR3 covers 16 residues. The CDR3: CASSEDGGPYNSPLHF. DNA of the CDR3: TGTGCCAGCAGTGAAGACGGGGGGCCTTATAATTCACCCCTCCACTTT.

In DNA, the CDR3 is TGTGCCTGGACTAGCAGGGGGAGAGAGACCCAGTACTTC. Its translation is CAWTSRGRETQYF. The chain joins TRBV30 to TRBJ2-5; TRBD1 matches at 7 bases. This CDR3 is 13 amino acids long. In germline, CDR1 is GTSNPN, CDR2 SVGIG (reference sequence). V lost 4 bases and J lost 4; bases outside the gene matches: 6.

This clone appeared a few times. The chain couples TRBV13 to TRBJ1-6; no clear D gene. Germline CDR1 is PRHDT and CDR2 is FYEKMQ (reference sequence). The germline V and J ends were trimmed by 0 bases and 0 bases, with 12 bases remaining between them. The CDR3 consists of 18 residues. In DNA, the CDR3 is TGTGCCAGCAGCTTAGGATTGGTCGGAGGCTCCTATAATTCACCCCTCCACTTT. Amino acids: CASSLGLVGGSYNSPLHF.